The entry that follows covers one T cell receptor beta chain sequence. The antigen is not known. At one end, the junction sequence differs from germline, possibly due to a read error. The V gene's germline CDR1 is LGHNA and CDR2 YSLEER. The CDR3 spans 15 residues. Then a second PCR, running roughly 7 to 11 cycles, was carried out with a sample-barcoded 5' primer and a J-beta primer mix. MiXCR, applied by TCRdb to the 5' RACE reads, yields one record per CDR3 protein. The data contain roughly 860,000 distinct CDR3 sequences, about 59% of them singletons. This record belongs to a study of blood T cells in healthy people across ages. The study, taken as a whole, reports: Comparison with aged donors showed that long-lived donors had more naive CD4+ cells and higher diversity.

The authors drew around 9.3 milliliters of peripheral blood from each donor. Sequenced: blood. The chain carries TRBV4-3 and TRBJ2-1; D is possibly TRBD1 or TRBD2 (5 bases each). The source is a man in his thirties or forties in good health. CDR3 sequence (DNA): TGCGCCTGCAGCCAAGGGGCGGGTTGGGGCAATGAGCAGTTCTTC. Its translation: CACSQGAGWGNEQFF.